This T cell receptor (beta chain) originates from a study of cytomegalovirus exposure and HLA in healthy donors. Study observations and caveats: A cluster of highly shared sequence variants was likely a sequencing artifact.

The germline CDR1 and CDR2 sequences are SGHRS and YFSETQ. This CDR3 is 14 amino acids long. The V and J ends lost 4 bases and 0 bases respectively, with 11 bases between them. Primers included in the PCR were 60 Vbeta and 13 Jbeta primers. Sequencing was performed with immunoSEQ multiplex PCR; in TCRdb, only in-frame clones are kept and a portion is missing. Of about 160,000 clones listed, about 82% are singletons. Remarks on this clone: Its antigen is unidentified.

The sequencing input was PBMCs. The V call is TRBV5-1, the J call TRBJ2-7; D is perhaps TRBD1 (5 bases). The sequence came from a woman in her 30s in good health and CMV-seropositive. The CDR3: CASSVRQSSYEQYF. CDR3 DNA: TGCGCCAGCAGCGTCCGACAGAGCTCCTACGAGCAGTACTTC.